The entry below gives a single TCR beta chain sequence along with its context. The source of the sample is a study of CD8 T cells in Susac syndrome. It was with random hexamers that about 0.45 to 1 ug RNA was reverse transcribed. Across 54 Vbeta and 13 Jbeta, immunoSEQ multiplex PCR amplified TCR beta CDR3. TCRdb fed the immunoSEQ multiplex PCR reads into MiXCR, producing one record per CDR3 protein. The data contain a few hundred thousand distinct CDR3 sequences, 93% of them singletons. Sequencing of TCR beta was performed on blood CD8+ T cells and on blood CD4+ T cells. It was treatment-naive patients with stable or active relapsing-remitting disease who made up the multiple sclerosis controls. Germline-derived CDR1 and CDR2 are SGHRS and YFSETQ. The V segment lost 1 base and the J segment 3 bases; nucleotides outside the gene matches: 12. The CDR3 contains 17 residues.

This TCR was recovered from a human donor with multiple sclerosis. Material: CD4+ T cells from PBMCs. The gene calls are TRBV5-1 and TRBJ2-7; TRBD1 agrees at 8 bases. The CDR3: CASSLPAQGQVFYEQYF. The CDR3, as DNA: TGCGCCAGCAGCTTGCCAGCACAGGGACAGGTGTTCTACGAGCAGTACTTC. Together with reference TRBV5-1 and TRBJ2-7, the CDR3 gives the full variable domain: KAGVTQTPRYLIKTRGQQVTLSCSPISGHRSVSWYQQTPGQGLQFLFEYFSETQRNKGNFPGRFSGRQFSNSRSEMNVSTLELGDSALYLCASSLPAQGQVFYEQYFGPGTRLTVT.